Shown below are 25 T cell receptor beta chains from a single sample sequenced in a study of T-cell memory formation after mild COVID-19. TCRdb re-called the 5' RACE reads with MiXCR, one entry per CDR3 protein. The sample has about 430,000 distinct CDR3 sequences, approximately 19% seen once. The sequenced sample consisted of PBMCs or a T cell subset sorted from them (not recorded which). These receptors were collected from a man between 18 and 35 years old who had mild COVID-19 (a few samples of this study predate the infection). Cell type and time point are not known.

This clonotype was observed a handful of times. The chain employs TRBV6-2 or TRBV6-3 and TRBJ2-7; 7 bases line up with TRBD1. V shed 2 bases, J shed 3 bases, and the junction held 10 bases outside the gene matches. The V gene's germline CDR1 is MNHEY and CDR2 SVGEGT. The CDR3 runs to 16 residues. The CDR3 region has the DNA TGTGCCAGCAGTTACAGGGGGCGTGGGACAGACTACGAGCAGTACTTC. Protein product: CASSYRGRGTDYEQYF.

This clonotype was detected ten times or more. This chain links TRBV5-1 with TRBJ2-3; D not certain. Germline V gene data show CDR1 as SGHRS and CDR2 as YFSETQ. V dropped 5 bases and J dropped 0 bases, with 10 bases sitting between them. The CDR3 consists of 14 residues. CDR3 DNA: TGCGCCAGCAGTTCCGACGGGAGCACAGATACGCAGTATTTT. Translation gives CASSSDGSTDTQYF.

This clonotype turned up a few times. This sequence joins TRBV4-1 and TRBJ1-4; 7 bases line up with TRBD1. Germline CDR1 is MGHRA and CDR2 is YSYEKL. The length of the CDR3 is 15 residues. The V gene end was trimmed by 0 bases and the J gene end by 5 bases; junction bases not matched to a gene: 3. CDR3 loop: CASSQEGQRNEKLFF. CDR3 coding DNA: TGCGCCAGCAGCCAAGAGGGACAGAGAAATGAAAAACTGTTTTTT.

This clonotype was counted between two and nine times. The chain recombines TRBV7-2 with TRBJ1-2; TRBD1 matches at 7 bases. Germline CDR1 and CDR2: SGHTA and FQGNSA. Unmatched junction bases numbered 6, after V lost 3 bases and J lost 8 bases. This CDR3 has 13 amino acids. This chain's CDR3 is CASSFDRVEGYTF. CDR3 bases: TGTGCCAGCAGCTTTGACAGGGTGGAAGGCTACACCTTC.

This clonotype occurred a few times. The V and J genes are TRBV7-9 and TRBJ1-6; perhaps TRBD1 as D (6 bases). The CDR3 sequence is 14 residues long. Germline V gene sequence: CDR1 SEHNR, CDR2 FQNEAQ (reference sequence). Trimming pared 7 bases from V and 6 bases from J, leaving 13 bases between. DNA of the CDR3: TGTGCCAGCACCTTGGGGGCCGTTAATTCACCCCTCCACTTT. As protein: CASTLGAVNSPLHF.

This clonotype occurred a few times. The DNA for the CDR3 is TGTGCCAGCAGCCAAGTCGATTTACAGGGGAAGGGGAACACTGAAGCTTTCTTT. Its protein is CASSQVDLQGKGNTEAFF. This chain joins TRBV14 and TRBJ1-1, with 7 nucleotides matching TRBD1. Trimming at V came to 1 base and at J to 1 base, leaving 12 bases not matched to a gene. Germline values: CDR1 SGHDN, CDR2 FVKESK. The CDR3 loop spans 18 amino acids.

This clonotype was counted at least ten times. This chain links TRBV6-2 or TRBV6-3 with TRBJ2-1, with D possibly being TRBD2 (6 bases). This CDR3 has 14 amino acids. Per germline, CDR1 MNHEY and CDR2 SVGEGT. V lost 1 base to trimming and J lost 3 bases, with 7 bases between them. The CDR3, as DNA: TGTGCCAGCAGTTACTACGGGAGCTACAATGAGCAGTTCTTC. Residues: CASSYYGSYNEQFF.

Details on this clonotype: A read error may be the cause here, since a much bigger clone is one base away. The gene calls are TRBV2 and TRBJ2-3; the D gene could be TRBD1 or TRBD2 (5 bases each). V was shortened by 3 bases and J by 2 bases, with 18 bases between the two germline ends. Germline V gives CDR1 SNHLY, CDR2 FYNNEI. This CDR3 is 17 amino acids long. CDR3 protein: CASSETLTGRATDTQYF. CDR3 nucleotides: TGTGCCAGCAGTGAGACCTTGACGGGACGAGCCACAGATACGCAGTATTTT.

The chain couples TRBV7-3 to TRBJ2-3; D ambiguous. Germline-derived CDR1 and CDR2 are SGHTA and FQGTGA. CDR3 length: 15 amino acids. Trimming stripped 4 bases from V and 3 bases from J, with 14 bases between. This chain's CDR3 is CASSYGAGATDTQYF. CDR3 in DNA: TGTGCCAGCAGCTACGGAGCTGGAGCAACAGATACGCAGTATTTT.

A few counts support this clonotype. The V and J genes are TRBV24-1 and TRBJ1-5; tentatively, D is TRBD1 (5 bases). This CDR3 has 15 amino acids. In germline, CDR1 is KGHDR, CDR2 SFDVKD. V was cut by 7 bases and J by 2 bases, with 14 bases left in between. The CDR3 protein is CATSSQGSGNQPQHF. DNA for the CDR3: TGTGCCACCAGCTCTCAGGGATCCGGCAATCAGCCCCAGCATTTT.

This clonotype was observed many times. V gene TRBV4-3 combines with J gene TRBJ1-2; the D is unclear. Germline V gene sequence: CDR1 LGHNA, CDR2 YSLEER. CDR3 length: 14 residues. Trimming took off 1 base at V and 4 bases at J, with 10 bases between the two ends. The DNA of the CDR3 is TGCGCCAGCAGCCAAGCTCCGGGATCCTATGGCTACACCTTC. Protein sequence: CASSQAPGSYGYTF.

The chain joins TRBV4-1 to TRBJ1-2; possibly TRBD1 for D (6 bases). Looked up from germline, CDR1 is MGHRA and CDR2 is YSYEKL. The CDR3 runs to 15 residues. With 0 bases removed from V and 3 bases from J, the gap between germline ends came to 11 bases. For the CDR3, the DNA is TGCGCCAGCAGCCAAGATAACGGGGGCTACTATGGCTACACCTTC. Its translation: CASSQDNGGYYGYTF.

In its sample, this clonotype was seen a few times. The CDR3 DNA sequence: TGTGCCAGCAGCTTGGTCGCCAGGGACGAGACCCAGTACTTC. Its protein product is CASSLVARDETQYF. The V gene is TRBV5-5, the J gene TRBJ2-5; D is possibly TRBD1 or TRBD2 (5 bases each). Germline lookup yields CDR1 SGHKS and CDR2 YYEKEE (reference sequence). V was shortened by 0 bases and J by 5 bases, with 11 bases between the two germline ends. The CDR3 spans 14 residues.

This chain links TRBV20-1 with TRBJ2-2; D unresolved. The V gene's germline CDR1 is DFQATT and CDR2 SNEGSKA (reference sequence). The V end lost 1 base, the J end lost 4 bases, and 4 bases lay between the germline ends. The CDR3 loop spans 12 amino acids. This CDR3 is CSARGLTGELFF. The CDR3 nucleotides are TGCAGTGCTAGAGGTCTCACCGGGGAGCTGTTTTTT.

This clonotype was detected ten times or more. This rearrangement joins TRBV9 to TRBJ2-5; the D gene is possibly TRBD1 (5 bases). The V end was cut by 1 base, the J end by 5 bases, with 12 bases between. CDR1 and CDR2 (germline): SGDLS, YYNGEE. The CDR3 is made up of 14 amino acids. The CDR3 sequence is CASSVFGRDETQYF. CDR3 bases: TGTGCCAGCAGCGTATTTGGCAGGGATGAGACCCAGTACTTC.

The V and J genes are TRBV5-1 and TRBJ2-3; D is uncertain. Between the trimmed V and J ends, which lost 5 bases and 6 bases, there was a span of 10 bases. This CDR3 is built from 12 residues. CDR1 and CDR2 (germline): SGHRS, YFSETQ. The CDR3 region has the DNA TGCGCCAGCAGTTGGAACTGGGATACGCAGTATTTT. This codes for CASSWNWDTQYF.

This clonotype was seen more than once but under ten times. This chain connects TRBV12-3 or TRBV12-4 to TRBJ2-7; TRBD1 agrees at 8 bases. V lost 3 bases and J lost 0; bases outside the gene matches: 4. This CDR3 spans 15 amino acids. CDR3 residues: CASSFRGRSSYEQYF. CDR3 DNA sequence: TGTGCCAGCAGTTTCAGGGGGCGGAGCTCCTACGAGCAGTACTTC.

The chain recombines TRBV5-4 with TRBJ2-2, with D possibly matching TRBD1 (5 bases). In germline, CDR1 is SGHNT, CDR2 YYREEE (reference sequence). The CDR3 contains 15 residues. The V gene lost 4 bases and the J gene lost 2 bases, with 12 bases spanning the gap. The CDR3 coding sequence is TGTGCCAGCAGCCGATCAGACAGCAACACCGGGGAGCTGTTTTTT. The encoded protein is CASSRSDSNTGELFF.

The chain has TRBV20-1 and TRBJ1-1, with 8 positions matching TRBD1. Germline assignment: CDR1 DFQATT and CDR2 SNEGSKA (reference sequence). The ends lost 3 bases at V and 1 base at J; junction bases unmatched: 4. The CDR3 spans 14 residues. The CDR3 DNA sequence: TGCAGTGCTAGGGACAGGGTCCGGAACACTGAAGCTTTCTTT. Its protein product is CSARDRVRNTEAFF.

The CDR3: CASSPGQLFSPLHF. The CDR3 DNA sequence: TGTGCCAGCAGTCCGGGACAGCTCTTTTCACCCCTCCACTTT. The J gene is TRBJ1-6, the V gene TRBV6-2 or TRBV6-3; 7 nucleotides match TRBD1. This CDR3 comprises 14 residues. V was clipped by 5 bases and J by 9 bases; unmatched bases: 7. Germline loops: CDR1 MNHEY, CDR2 SVGEGT.

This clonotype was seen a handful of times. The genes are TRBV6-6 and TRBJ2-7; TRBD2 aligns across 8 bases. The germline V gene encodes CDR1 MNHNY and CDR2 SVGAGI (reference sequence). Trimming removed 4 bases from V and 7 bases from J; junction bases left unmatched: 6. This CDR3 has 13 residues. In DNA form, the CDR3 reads TGTGCCAGCAGTTCCCCGGGACTAGTTGAGCAGTACGTC. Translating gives CASSSPGLVEQYV.

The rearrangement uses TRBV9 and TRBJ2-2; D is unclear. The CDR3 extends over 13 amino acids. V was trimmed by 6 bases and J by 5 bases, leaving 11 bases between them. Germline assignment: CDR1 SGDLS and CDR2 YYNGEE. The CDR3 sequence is CASKKTGTGELFF. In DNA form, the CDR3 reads TGTGCCAGCAAAAAAACGGGTACCGGGGAGCTGTTTTTT.

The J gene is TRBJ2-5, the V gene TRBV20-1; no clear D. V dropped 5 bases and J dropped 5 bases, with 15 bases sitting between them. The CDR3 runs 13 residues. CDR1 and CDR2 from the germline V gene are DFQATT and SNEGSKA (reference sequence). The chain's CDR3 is CSAPRTGRETQYF. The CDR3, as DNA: TGCAGTGCTCCCCGGACCGGGCGGGAGACCCAGTACTTC.

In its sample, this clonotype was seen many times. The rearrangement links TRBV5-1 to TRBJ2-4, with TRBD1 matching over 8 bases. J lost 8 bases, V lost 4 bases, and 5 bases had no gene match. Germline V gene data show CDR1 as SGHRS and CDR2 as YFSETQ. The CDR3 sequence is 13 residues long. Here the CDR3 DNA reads TGCGCCAGCAGCGTTGGACAGGGAGACATTCAGTACTTC. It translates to CASSVGQGDIQYF.

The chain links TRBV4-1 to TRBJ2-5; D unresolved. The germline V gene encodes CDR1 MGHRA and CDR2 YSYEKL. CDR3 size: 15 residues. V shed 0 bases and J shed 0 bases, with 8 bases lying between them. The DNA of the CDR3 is TGCGCCAGCAGCCAAGAGGACGCAGACCAAGAGACCCAGTACTTC. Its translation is CASSQEDADQETQYF.